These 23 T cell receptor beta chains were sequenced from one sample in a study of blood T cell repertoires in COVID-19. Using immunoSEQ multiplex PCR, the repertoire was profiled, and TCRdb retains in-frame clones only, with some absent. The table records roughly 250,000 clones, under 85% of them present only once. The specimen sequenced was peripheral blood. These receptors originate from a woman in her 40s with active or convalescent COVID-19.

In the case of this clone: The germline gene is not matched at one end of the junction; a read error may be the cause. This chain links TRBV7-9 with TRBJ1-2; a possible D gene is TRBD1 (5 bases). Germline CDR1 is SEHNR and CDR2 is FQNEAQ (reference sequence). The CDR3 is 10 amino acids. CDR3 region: CASSNRDFHF. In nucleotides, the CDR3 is TGTGCCAGCAGCAACCGGGACTTTCACTTC. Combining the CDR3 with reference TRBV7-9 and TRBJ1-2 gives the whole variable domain DTGVSQNPRHKITKRGQNVTFRCDPISEHNRLYWYRQTLGQGPEFLTYFQNEAQLEKSRLLSDRFSAERPKGSFSTLEIQRTEQGDSAMYLCASSNRDFHFGSGTRLTVV.

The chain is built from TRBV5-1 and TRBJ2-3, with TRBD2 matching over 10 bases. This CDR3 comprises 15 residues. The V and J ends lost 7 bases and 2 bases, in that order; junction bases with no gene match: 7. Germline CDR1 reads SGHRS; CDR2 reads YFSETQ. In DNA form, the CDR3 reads TGCGCCAGCCGAAGCGGGGGGGCCTTCACAGATACGCAGTATTTT. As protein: CASRSGGAFTDTQYF.

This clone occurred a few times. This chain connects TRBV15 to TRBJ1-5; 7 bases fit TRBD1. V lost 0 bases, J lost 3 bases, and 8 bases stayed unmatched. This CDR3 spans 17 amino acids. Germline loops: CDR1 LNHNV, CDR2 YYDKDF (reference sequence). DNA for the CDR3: TGTGCCACCAGCAGAGAGAGGGCGGGACAGCCCAATCAGCCCCAGCATTTT. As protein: CATSRERAGQPNQPQHF.

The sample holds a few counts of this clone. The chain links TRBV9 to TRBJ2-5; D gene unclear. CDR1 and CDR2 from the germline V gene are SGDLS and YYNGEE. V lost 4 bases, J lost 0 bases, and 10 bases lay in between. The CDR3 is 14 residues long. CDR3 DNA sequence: TGTGCCAGCAGCCTGGGCTCCAACCAAGAGACCCAGTACTTC. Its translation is CASSLGSNQETQYF.

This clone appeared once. The CDR3 spells CASSWRGVYNEQFF. In DNA, the CDR3 is TGTGCCAGCAGCTGGCGGGGGGTCTACAATGAGCAGTTCTTC. The V and J genes are TRBV5-4 and TRBJ2-1, with 8 positions matching TRBD2. With V trimmed by 3 bases and J by 3 bases, 2 bases remained unmatched. Germline V CDR1 and CDR2: SGHNT, YYREEE (reference sequence). The CDR3 loop spans 14 amino acids.

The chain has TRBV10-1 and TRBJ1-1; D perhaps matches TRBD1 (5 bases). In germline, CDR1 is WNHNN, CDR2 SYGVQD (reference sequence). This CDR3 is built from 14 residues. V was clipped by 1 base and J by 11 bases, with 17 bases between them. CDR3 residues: CASSEWRMGGFAFF. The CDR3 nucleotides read TGCGCCAGCAGTGAGTGGAGAATGGGGGGATTCGCTTTCTTT.

Here the CDR3 reads CASSLGPTGYQPQHF. CDR3 sequence (DNA): TGTGCCAGCAGTTTAGGACCGACAGGGTATCAGCCCCAGCATTTT. The rearrangement links TRBV28 to TRBJ1-5, with 7 bases matching TRBD1. The CDR3 contains 15 residues. J lost 5 bases, V lost 2 bases, and 6 bases had no gene match. CDR1 and CDR2 from the germline V gene are MDHEN and SYDVKM.

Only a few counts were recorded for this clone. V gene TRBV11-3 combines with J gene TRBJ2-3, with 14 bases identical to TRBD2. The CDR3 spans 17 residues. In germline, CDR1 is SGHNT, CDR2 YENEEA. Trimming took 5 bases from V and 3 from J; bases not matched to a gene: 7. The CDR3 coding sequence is TGTGCCAGCAGCACCGGGGGGACTAGCGGGGGAACAGATACGCAGTATTTT. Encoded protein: CASSTGGTSGGTDTQYF.

The CDR3 sequence: CASSTGQNIRRGYTF. The CDR3 DNA reads TGTGCCAGTAGTACGGGACAGAATATACGCCGCGGCTACACCTTC. The chain is built from TRBV19 and TRBJ1-2, with 7 bases fitting TRBD1. CDR3 length: 15 residues. With V trimmed by 4 bases and J by 8 bases, 13 bases remained unmatched. The germline V gene encodes CDR1 LNHDA and CDR2 SQIVND (reference sequence).

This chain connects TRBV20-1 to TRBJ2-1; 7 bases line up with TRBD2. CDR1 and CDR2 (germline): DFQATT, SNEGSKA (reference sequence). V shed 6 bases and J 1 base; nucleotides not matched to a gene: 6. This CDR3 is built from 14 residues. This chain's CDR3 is CSASKRGSYNEQFF. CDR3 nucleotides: TGCAGTGCCAGTAAGCGGGGTTCCTACAATGAGCAGTTCTTC.

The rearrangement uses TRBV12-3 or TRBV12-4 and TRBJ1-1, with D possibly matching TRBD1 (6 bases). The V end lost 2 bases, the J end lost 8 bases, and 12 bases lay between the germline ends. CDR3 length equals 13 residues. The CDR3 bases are TGTGCCAGCAGTTTAACCACAGGGATGGAAGCTTTCTTT. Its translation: CASSLTTGMEAFF.

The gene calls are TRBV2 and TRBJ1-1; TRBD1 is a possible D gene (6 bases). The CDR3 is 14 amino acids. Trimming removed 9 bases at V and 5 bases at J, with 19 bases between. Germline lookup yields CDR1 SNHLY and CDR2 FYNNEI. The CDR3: CASHSGTPGTEAFF. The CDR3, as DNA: TGTGCCAGTCATTCCGGGACACCCGGGACTGAAGCTTTCTTT.

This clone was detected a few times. This CDR3 is CASSLVWGGSNQPQHF. CDR3 in DNA: TGTGCCAGCAGCTTGGTTTGGGGAGGGAGCAATCAGCCCCAGCATTTT. The gene calls are TRBV5-5 and TRBJ1-5; no definite D call. CDR1 is SGHKS and CDR2 is YYEKEE in the germline V gene (reference sequence). V gave up 0 bases and J gave up 1 base, with 11 bases separating them. The length of the CDR3 is 16 residues.

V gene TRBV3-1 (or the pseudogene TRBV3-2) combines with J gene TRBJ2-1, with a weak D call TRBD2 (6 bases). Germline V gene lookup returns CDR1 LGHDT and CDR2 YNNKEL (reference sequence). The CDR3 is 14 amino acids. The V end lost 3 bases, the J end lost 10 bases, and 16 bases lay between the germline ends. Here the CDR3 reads CASSQGLRRTEQFF. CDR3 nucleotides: TGTGCCAGCAGCCAGGGACTCCGACGGACGGAGCAGTTCTTC.

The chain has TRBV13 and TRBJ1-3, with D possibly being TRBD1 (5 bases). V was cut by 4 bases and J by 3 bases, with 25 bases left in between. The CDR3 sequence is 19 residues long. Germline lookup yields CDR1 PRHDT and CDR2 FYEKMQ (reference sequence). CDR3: CASSSLRSPPGGYGNTIYF. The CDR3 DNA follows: TGTGCCAGCAGCTCCCTACGTTCACCACCGGGGGGTTATGGAAACACCATATATTTT. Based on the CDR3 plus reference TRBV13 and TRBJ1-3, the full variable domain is AAGVIQSPRHLIKEKRETATLKCYPIPRHDTVYWYQQGPGQDPQFLISFYEKMQSDKGSIPDRFSAQQFSDYHSELNMSSLELGDSALYFCASSSLRSPPGGYGNTIYFGEGSWLTVV.

The CDR3, as DNA: TGTGCCAGCAGCTTACGAGGGACAGGGAGAAACACCATATATTTT. Protein: CASSLRGTGRNTIYF. This chain links TRBV5-6 with TRBJ1-3; 9 bases match TRBD1. V trimming: 2 bases; J trimming: 5 bases; junction bases outside the gene matches: 5. CDR3 length: 15 amino acids. The germline V gene encodes CDR1 SGHDT and CDR2 YYEEEE.

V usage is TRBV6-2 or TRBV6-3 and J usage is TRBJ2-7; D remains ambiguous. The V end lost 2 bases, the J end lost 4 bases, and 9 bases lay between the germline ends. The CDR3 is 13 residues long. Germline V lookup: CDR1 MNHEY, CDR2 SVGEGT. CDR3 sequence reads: CASSYLGLYEQYF. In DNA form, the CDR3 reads TGTGCCAGCAGTTACCTGGGCCTTTACGAGCAGTACTTC.

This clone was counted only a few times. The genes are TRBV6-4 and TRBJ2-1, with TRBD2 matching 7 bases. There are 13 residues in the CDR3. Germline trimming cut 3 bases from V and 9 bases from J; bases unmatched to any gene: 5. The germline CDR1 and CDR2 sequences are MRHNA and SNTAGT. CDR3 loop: CASSEARGSEQFF. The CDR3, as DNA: TGTGCCAGCAGTGAGGCGCGGGGGTCTGAGCAGTTCTTC.

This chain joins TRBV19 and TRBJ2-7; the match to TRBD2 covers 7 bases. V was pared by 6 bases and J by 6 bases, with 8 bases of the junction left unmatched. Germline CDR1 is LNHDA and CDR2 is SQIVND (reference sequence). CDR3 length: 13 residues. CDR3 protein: CASSQSPGGEQYF. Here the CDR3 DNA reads TGTGCCAGTAGCCAAAGCCCGGGAGGCGAGCAGTACTTC.

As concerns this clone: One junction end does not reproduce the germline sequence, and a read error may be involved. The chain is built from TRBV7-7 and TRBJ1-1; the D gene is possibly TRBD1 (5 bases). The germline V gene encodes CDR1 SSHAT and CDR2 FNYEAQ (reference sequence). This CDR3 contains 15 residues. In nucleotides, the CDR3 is TGTGCTAGCAGCTTAGGGCAGGGCATGAACACTGAAGCTTTCTTT. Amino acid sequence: CASSLGQGMNTEAFF.

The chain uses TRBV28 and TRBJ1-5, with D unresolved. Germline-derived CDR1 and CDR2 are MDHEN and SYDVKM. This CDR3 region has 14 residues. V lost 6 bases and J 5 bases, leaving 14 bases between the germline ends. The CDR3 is CASRPMGMDQPQHF. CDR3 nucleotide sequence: TGTGCCAGCAGACCCATGGGCATGGATCAGCCCCAGCATTTT.

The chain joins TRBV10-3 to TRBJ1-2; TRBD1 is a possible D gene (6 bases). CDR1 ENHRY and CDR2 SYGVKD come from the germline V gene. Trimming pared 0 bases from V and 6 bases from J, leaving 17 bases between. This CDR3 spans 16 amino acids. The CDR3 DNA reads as TGTGCCATCAGTGAGTCGGGGTACAGGGAAGAGGATGGCTACACCTTC. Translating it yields CAISESGYREEDGYTF.

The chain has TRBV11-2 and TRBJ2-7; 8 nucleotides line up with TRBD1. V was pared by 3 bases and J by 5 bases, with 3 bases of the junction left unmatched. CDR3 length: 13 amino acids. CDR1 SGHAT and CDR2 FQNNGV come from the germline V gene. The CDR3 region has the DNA TGTGCCAGCAGCTTCAGGGGGCATGACGAGCAGTACGTC. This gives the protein CASSFRGHDEQYV.